This T cell receptor (beta chain) was obtained from a study of T cell responses to AZD1222 COVID-19 vaccine. The ends were cut back, 4 bases at V and 2 bases at J, with 21 bases in the middle. The CDR3 is made up of 17 amino acids. Looked up from germline, CDR1 is SGHRS and CDR2 is YFSETQ. Findings and limits, study-wide: It was only a handful of AZD1222 recipients who were seropositive at baseline.

As for this clone: Its antigen is as yet unknown.

The table came from immunoSEQ multiplex PCR; TCRdb's copy has only in-frame clones and leaves some out. The sample consists of fewer than 200,000 clones, 92% of them appearing once. This clonotype was obtained from an adult in good health. The specimen was peripheral blood, collected on day 0 of AZD1222 vaccination. This rearrangement joins TRBV5-1 to TRBJ1-2, with a tentative D call TRBD1 (5 bases). The DNA for the CDR3 is TGCGCCAGCAGCATCCCGAAGGTCGGTAGGGGAAACTATGGCTACACCTTC. Translated, it gives CASSIPKVGRGNYGYTF.